Below, 5 T cell receptor beta chains from the same sample are listed, as sequenced in a study of T cell responses to AZD1222 COVID-19 vaccine. Assay: immunoSEQ multiplex PCR; the TCRdb copy retains only in-frame clones and omits some. Among 75,000 to 95,000 clones listed, 92% were seen once. The input for sequencing was peripheral blood, taken on day 0 of MenACWY control vaccination. Source of these receptors: an adult in good health.

This clone was observed once. The chain combines TRBV6-5 with TRBJ1-2; a possible D gene is TRBD1 (5 bases). The germline V gene encodes CDR1 MNHEY and CDR2 SVGAGI. This CDR3 is built from 12 residues. V lost 7 bases and J 3 bases, leaving 9 bases between the germline ends. CDR3 nucleotides: TGTGCCAGCATGGGGGACTACTATGGCTACACCTTC. It translates to CASMGDYYGYTF.

This clone was detected only once. The chain combines TRBV7-2 with TRBJ2-7; 8 bases are shared with TRBD2. V gave up 6 bases and J gave up 6 bases; unmatched junction bases: 4. Looked up from germline, CDR1 is SGHTA and CDR2 is FQGNSA. The CDR3 is 12 amino acids. CDR3 nucleotides: TGTGCCAGCAGTCCGAGCGGGGGCGAGCAGTACTTC. Translating it yields CASSPSGGEQYF.

This clone was observed a single time. V and J are TRBV29-1 and TRBJ2-3; 10 bases map to TRBD1. The CDR3 sequence is 18 residues long. The ends lost 3 bases at V and 0 bases at J; junction bases unmatched: 12. Germline V gene data show CDR1 as SQVTM and CDR2 as ANQGSEA. The CDR3 bases are TGCAGCGTTGATGGGTGGGGACAGGGGCCTCAGAGCACAGATACGCAGTATTTT. Its translation is CSVDGWGQGPQSTDTQYF.

V and J are TRBV4-3 and TRBJ2-2; D uncertain. CDR1 and CDR2 from the germline V gene are LGHNA and YSLEER. The V end lost 5 bases, the J end lost 5 bases, and 9 bases lay between the germline ends. The CDR3 length is 13 residues. CDR3 DNA: TGCGCCAGCAGCGTTGCTGTGACCGGGGAGCTGTTTTTT. Protein sequence: CASSVAVTGELFF.

The chain has TRBV18 and TRBJ2-7; 9 bases are shared with TRBD1. The ends lost 5 bases at V and 2 bases at J; junction bases unmatched: 13. Germline CDR1 reads KGHSH; CDR2 reads LQKENI. The CDR3 consists of 17 residues. The CDR3 here is CASSTQGQGGRAYEQYF. CDR3 DNA: TGTGCCAGCTCAACCCAGGGACAGGGCGGCCGTGCCTACGAGCAGTACTTC.